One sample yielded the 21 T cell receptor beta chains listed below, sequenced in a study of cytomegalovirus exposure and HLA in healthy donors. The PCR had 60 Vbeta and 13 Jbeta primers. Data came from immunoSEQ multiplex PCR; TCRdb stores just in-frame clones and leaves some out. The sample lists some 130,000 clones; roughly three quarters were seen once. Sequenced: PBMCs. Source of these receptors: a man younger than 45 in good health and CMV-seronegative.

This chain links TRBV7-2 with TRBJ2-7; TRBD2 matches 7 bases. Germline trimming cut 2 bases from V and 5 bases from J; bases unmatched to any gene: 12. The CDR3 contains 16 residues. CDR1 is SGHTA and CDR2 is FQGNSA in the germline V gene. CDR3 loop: CASSLLPGTTPNEQYF. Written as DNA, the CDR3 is TGTGCCAGCAGCTTACTTCCCGGGACTACTCCTAACGAGCAGTACTTC. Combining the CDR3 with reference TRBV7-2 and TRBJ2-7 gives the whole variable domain GAGVSQSPSNKVTEKGKDVELRCDPISGHTALYWYRQSLGQGLEFLIYFQGNSAPDKSGLPSDRFSAERTGGSVSTLTIQRTQQEDSAVYLCASSLLPGTTPNEQYFGPGTRLTVT.

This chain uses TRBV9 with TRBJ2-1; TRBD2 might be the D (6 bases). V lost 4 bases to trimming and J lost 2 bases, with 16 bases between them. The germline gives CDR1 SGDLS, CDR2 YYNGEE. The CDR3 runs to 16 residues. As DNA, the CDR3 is TGTGCCAGCAGCCCAAGAGCGGGTCCTACCTACAATGAGCAGTTCTTC. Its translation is CASSPRAGPTYNEQFF.

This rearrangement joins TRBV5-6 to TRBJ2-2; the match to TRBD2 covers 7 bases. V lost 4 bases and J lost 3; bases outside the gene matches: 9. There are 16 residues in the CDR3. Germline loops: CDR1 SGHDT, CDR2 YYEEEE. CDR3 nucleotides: TGTGCCAGCAGCCCTCTGGGGGGGATCGACACCGGGGAGCTGTTTTTT. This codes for CASSPLGGIDTGELFF.

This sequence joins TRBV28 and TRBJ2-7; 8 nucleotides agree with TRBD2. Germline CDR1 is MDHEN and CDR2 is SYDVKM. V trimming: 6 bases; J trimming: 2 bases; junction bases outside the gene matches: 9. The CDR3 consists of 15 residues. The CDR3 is CASRSSGTPTYEQYF. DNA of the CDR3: TGTGCCAGCAGAAGTAGCGGGACCCCCACCTACGAGCAGTACTTC.

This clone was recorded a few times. The DNA for the CDR3 is TGTGCCAGCAGCTTAGTCGCCCAGGGTCCCCACGAGCAGTACTTC. Protein sequence: CASSLVAQGPHEQYF. This chain joins TRBV7-2 and TRBJ2-7; D may be TRBD1 (5 bases). V was trimmed by 1 base and J by 5 bases, leaving 15 bases between them. The CDR3 has 15 residues. Germline loops: CDR1 SGHTA, CDR2 FQGNSA.

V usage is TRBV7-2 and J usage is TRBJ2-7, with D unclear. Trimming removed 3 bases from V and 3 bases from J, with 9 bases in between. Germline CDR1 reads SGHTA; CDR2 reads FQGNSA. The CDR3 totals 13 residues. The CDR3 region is CASSFGSLYEQYF. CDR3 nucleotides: TGTGCCAGCAGCTTCGGGTCACTCTACGAGCAGTACTTC.

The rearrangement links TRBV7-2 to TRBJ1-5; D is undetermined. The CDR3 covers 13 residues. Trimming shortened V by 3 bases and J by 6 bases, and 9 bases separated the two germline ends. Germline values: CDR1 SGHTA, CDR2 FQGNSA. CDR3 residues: CASSFPGSQPQHF. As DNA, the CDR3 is TGTGCCAGCAGCTTTCCGGGAAGTCAGCCCCAGCATTTT.

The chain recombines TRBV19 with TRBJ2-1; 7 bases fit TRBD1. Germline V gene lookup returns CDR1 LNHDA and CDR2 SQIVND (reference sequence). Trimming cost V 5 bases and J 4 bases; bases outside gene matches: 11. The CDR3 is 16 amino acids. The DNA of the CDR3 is TGTGCCAGTAGTGCACCGACCGGGACAGTATACAATGAGCAGTTCTTC. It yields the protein CASSAPTGTVYNEQFF. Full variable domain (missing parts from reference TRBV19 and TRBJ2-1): DGGITQSPKYLFRKEGQNVTLSCEQNLNHDAMYWYRQDPGQGLRLIYYSQIVNDFQKGDIAEGYSVSREKKESFPLTVTSAQKNPTAFYLCASSAPTGTVYNEQFFGPGTRLTVL.

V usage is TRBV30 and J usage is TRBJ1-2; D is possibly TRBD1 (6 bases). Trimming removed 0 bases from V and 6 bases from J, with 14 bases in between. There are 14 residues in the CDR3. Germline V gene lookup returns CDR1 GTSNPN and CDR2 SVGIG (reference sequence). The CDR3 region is CAWSVLGGQDGYTF. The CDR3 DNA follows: TGTGCCTGGAGTGTCTTGGGGGGGCAGGATGGCTACACCTTC.

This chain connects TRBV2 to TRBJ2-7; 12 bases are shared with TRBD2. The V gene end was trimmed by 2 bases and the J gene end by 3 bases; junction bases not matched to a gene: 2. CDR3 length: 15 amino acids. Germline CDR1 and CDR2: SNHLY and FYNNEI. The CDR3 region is CASSEQLAGGYEQYF. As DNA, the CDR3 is TGTGCCAGCAGTGAACAACTAGCGGGAGGCTACGAGCAGTACTTC.

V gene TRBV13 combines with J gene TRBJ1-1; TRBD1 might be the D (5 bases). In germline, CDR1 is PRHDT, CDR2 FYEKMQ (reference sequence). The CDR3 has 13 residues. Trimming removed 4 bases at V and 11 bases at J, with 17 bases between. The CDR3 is CASSSQEQRWAFF. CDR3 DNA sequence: TGTGCCAGCAGCTCACAGGAACAGAGGTGGGCTTTCTTT.

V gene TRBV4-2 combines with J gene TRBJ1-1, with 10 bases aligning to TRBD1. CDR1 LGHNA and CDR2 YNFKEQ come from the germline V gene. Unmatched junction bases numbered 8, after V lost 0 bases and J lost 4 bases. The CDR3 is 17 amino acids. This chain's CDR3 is CASSQDPDRGRITEAFF. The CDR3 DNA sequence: TGTGCCAGCAGCCAAGATCCTGACAGGGGGCGAATCACTGAAGCTTTCTTT.

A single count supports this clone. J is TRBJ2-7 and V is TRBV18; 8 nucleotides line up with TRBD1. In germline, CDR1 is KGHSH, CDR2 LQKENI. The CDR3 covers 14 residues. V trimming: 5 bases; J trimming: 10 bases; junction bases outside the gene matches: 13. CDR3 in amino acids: CASSSTGQGGPQYF. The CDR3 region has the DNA TGTGCCAGCTCATCAACAGGACAGGGAGGTCCCCAGTACTTC.

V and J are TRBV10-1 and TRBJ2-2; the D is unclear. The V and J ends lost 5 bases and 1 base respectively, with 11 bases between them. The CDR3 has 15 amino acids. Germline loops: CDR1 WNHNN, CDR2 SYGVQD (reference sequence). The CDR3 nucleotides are TGCGCCAGCAGTCAAGGAACAGTGAACACCGGGGAGCTGTTTTTT. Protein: CASSQGTVNTGELFF.

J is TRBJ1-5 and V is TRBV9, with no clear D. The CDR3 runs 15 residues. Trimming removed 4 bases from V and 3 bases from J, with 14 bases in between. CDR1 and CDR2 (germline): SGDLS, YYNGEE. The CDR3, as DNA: TGTGCCAGCAGCCCCGGAGGGCAGGACAATCAGCCCCAGCATTTT. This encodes CASSPGGQDNQPQHF.

The CDR3 DNA reads TGTGCCAGCAGCGCCTCCGGGACATTCCAAGAGACCCAGTACTTC. It specifies CASSASGTFQETQYF. The V call is TRBV9, the J call TRBJ2-5; tentative D call: TRBD1 (6 bases). V lost 3 bases to trimming and J lost 1 base, with 13 bases between them. The CDR3 contains 15 residues. Per the germline V gene, CDR1 is SGDLS and CDR2 is YYNGEE.

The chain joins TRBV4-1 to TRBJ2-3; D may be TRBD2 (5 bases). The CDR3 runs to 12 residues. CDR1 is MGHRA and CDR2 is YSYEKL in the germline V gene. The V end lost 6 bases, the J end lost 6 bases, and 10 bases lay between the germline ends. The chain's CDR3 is CASRKPGDTQYF. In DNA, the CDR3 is TGCGCCAGCAGGAAGCCGGGGGATACGCAGTATTTT.

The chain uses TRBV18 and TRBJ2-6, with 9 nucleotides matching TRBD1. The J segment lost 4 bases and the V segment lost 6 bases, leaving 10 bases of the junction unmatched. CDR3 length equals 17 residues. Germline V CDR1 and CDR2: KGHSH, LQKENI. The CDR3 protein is CASSQGQGRSGANVLTF. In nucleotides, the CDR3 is TGTGCCAGCTCCCAGGGACAGGGCCGCTCCGGGGCCAACGTCCTGACTTTC. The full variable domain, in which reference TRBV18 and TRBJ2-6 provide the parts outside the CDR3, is NAGVMQNPRHLVRRRGQEARLRCSPMKGHSHVYWYRQLPEEGLKFMVYLQKENIIDESGMPKERFSAEFPKEGPSILRIQQVVRGDSAAYFCASSQGQGRSGANVLTFGAGSRLTVL.

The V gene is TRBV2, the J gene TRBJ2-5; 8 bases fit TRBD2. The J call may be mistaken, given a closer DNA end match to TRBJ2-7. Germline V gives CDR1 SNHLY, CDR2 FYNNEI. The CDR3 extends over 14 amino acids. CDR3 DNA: TGTGCCAGCAGGAGAGCGGGAGAAACCTACGAGCAGTACTTC. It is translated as CASRRAGETYEQYF.

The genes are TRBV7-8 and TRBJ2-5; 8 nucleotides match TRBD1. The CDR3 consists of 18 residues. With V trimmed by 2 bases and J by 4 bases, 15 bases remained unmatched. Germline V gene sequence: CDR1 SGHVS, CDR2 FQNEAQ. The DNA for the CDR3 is TGTGCCAGCAGCTTAATGGGGGTGGACAGGGCCAATGGAGAGACCCAGTACTTC. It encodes CASSLMGVDRANGETQYF.

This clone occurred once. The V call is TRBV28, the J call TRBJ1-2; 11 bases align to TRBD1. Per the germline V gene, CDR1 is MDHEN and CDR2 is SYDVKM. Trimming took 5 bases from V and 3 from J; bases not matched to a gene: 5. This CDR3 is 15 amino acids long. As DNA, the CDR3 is TGTGCCAGCAGTAAAGGACAGGGGGCGGACTATGGCTACACCTTC. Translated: CASSKGQGADYGYTF.